This T cell receptor (beta chain) was recovered during a study of PD-L1 blockade in urothelial cancer. In the study overall: Patients began atezolizumab, 1,200 mg intravenously every 3 weeks, around 2014. T cell content in blood samples showed a median of around 140,000.

The study's findings and limits: Below-median blood TCR clonality before treatment forecast better survival.

Of note for this clone: The antigen remains unidentified.

Germline CDR1 SNHLY, CDR2 FYNNEI. CDR3 length: 13 amino acids. V trimming: 5 bases; J trimming: 8 bases; junction bases outside the gene matches: 8. In each PCR, synthetic TCR analog templates were spiked in. TCRdb keeps only in-frame clones here, not all; method: immunoSEQ multiplex PCR. In the table there are approximately 86,000 clones, about 82% of which are singletons. Regarding time point: pretreatment peripheral blood. This clonotype was sampled from a man aged 35-49 years with urothelial cancer. The sample was PBMCs, taken around atezolizumab (anti-PD-L1) treatment. The J gene is TRBJ1-2, the V gene TRBV2, with TRBD1 matching 7 bases. CDR3: CASSSQGQWGYTF. The DNA for the CDR3 is TGTGCCAGCAGTTCACAGGGGCAGTGGGGCTACACCTTC.